Reported below is one T cell receptor (beta chain). TCRdb's table, derived via immunoSEQ multiplex PCR, lists solely in-frame clones and lacks some. The sample lists around 150,000 clones; 80% to 90% were seen once. Germline CDR1 is SQVTM and CDR2 is ANQGSEA. J was trimmed by 5 bases and V by 6 bases; bases with no gene match: 15. The CDR3 extends over 15 amino acids. These data originate in a study of blood T cell repertoires in COVID-19. This receptor was identified in a human donor in a cohort sampled during active COVID-19. This sequence joins TRBV29-1 and TRBJ2-5; TRBD1 matches 7 bases. Material for sequencing was peripheral blood. CDR3 in DNA: TGCAGCGTAGACTCCGACAGGGTAGTCGGGGAGACCCAGTACTTC. This codes for CSVDSDRVVGETQYF.